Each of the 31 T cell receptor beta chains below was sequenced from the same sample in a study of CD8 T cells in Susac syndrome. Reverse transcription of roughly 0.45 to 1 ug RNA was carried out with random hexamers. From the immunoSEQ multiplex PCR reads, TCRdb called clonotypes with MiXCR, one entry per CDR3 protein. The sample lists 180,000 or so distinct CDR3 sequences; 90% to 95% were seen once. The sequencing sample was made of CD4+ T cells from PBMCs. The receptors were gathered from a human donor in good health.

The DNA for the CDR3 is TGTGCCAGCAGTGTGGGGAGAACCGGGGAGCTGTTTTTT. Translating gives CASSVGRTGELFF. The V and J genes are TRBV25-1 and TRBJ2-2; D possibly corresponds to TRBD2 (5 bases). Germline assignment: CDR1 MGHDK and CDR2 SYGVNS. The V and J ends lost 4 bases and 5 bases respectively, with 8 bases between them. The CDR3 consists of 13 residues. The full variable domain, its missing parts supplied by reference TRBV25-1 and TRBJ2-2, is EADIYQTPRYLVIGTGKKITLECSQTMGHDKMYWYQQDPGMELHLIHYSYGVNSTEKGDLSSESTVSRIRTEHFPLTLESARPSHTSQYLCASSVGRTGELFFGEGSRLTVL.

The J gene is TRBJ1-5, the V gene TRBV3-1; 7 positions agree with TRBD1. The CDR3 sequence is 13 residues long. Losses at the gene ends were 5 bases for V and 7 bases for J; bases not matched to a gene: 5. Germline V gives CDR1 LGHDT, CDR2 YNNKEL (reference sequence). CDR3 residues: CASSARDRQPQHF. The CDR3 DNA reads TGTGCCAGCAGCGCCCGGGACAGACAGCCCCAGCATTTT. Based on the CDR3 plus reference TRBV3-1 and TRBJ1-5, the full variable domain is DTAVSQTPKYLVTQMGNDKSIKCEQNLGHDTMYWYKQDSKKFLKIMFSYNNKELIINETVPNRFSPKSPDKAHLNLHINSLELGDSAVYFCASSARDRQPQHFGDGTRLSIL.

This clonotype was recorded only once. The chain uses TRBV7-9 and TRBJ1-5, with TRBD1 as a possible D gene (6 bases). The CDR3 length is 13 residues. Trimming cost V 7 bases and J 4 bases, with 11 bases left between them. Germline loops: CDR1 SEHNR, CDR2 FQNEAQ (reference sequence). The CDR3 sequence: CASTDSRNQPQHF. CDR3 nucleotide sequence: TGTGCCAGCACGGACAGCCGAAATCAGCCCCAGCATTTT.

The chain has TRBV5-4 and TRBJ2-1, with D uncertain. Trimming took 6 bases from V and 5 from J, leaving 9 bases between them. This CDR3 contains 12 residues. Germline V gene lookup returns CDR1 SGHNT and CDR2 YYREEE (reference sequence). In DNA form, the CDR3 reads TGTGCCAGCACTGGGCGTCACAATGAGCAGTTCTTC. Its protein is CASTGRHNEQFF.

The CDR3 DNA sequence: TGTGCCAGCAGCTTTGACGGGGGAAATTCACCCCTCCACTTT. It specifies CASSFDGGNSPLHF. The chain uses TRBV7-3 and TRBJ1-6, with TRBD1 as a possible D gene (5 bases). V was shortened by 3 bases and J by 7 bases, with 10 bases between the two germline ends. The CDR3 is 14 amino acids. Germline CDR1 and CDR2: SGHTA and FQGTGA.

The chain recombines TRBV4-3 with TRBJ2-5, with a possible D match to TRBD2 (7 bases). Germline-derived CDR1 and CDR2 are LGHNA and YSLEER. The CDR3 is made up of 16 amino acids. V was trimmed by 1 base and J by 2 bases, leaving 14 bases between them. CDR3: CASSQGGGGAQETQYF. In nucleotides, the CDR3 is TGCGCCAGCAGCCAAGGGGGGGGCGGAGCACAAGAGACCCAGTACTTC.

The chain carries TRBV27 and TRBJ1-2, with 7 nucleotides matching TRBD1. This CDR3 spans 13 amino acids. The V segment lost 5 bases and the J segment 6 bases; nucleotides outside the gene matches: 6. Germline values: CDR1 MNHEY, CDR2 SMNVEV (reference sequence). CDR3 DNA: TGTGCCAGCAGTCTAAGACAGGGTCATGGCTACACCTTC. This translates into CASSLRQGHGYTF.

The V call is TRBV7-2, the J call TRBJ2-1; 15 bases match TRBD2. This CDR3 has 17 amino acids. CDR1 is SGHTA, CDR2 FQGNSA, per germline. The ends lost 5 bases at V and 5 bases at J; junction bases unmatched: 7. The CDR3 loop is CASSPWTSGGAHNEQFF. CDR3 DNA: TGTGCCAGCAGCCCTTGGACTAGCGGGGGGGCCCACAATGAGCAGTTCTTC.

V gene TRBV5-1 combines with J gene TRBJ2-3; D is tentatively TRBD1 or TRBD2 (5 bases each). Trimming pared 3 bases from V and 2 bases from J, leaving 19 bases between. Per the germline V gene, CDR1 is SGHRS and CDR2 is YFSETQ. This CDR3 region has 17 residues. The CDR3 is CASSSPRDGPLTDTQYF. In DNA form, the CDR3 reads TGCGCCAGCAGCTCCCCTCGGGACGGGCCCCTCACAGATACGCAGTATTTT. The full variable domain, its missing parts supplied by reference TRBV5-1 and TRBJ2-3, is KAGVTQTPRYLIKTRGQQVTLSCSPISGHRSVSWYQQTPGQGLQFLFEYFSETQRNKGNFPGRFSGRQFSNSRSEMNVSTLELGDSALYLCASSSPRDGPLTDTQYFGPGTRLTVL.

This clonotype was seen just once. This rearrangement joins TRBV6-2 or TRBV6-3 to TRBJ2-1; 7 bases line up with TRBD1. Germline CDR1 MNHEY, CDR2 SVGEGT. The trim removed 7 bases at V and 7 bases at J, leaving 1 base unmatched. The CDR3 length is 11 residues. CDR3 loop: CASKQGNEQFF. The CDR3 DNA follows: TGTGCCAGCAAACAGGGGAATGAGCAGTTCTTC.

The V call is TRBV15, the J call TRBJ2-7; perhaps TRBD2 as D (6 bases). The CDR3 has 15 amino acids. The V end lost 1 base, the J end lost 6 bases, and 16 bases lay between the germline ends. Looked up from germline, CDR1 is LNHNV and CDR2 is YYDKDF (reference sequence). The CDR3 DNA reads TGTGCCACCAGCAGAGGTGGAGGGATGGGACCCGAGCAGTACTTC. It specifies CATSRGGGMGPEQYF.

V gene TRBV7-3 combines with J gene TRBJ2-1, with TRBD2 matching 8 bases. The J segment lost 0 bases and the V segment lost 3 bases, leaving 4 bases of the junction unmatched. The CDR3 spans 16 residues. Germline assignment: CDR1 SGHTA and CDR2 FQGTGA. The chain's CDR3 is CASSFVAGNSYNEQFF. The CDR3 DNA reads TGTGCCAGCAGCTTCGTAGCGGGGAACTCCTACAATGAGCAGTTCTTC. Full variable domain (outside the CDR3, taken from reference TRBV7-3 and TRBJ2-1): GAGVSQTPSNKVTEKGKYVELRCDPISGHTALYWYRQSLGQGPEFLIYFQGTGAADDSGLPNDRFFAVRPEGSVSTLKIQRTERGDSAVYLCASSFVAGNSYNEQFFGPGTRLTVL.

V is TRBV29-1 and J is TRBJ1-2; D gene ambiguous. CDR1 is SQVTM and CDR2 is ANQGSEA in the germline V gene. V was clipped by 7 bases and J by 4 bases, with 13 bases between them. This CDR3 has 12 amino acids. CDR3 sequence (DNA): TGCAGCGGCGGCCATTTGGGCTATGGCTACACCTTC. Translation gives CSGGHLGYGYTF.

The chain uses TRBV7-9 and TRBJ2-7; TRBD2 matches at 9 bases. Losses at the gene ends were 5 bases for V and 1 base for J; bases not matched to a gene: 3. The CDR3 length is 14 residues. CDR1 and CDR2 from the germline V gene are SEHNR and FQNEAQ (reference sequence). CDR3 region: CASSALAGSYEQYF. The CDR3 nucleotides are TGTGCCAGCAGCGCTCTAGCGGGATCCTACGAGCAGTACTTC.

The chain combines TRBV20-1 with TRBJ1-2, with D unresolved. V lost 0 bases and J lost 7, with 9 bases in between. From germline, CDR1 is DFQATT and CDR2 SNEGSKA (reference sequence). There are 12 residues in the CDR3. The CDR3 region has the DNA TGCAGTGCTAGAGATCAGGCGCGTGGCTACACCTTC. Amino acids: CSARDQARGYTF.

CDR3 in amino acids: CASSLTAEGYTF. DNA for the CDR3: TGTGCCAGCAGTTTAACGGCGGAAGGCTACACCTTC. The rearrangement joins TRBV12-3 or TRBV12-4 to TRBJ1-2; D not certain. V shed 2 bases and J shed 8 bases, with 9 bases lying between them. The CDR3 sequence is 12 residues long.

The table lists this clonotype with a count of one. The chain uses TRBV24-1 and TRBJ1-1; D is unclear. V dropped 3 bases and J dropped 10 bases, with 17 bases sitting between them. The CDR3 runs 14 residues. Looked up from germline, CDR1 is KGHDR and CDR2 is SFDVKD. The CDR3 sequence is CATSDMTQVEGAFF. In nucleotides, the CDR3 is TGTGCCACCAGTGATATGACCCAGGTGGAGGGAGCTTTCTTT.

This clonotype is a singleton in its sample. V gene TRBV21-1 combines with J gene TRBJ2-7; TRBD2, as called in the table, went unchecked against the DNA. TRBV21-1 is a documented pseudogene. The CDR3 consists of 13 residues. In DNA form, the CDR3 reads TGTGCCAGCAGCCAAAGGAGCGGGAGCGAGCAGTACTTC. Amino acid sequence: CASSQRSGSEQYF.

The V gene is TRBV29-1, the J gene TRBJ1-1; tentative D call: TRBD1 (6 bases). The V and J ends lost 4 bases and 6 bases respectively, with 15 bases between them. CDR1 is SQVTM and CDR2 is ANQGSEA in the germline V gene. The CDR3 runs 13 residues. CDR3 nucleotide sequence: TGCAGCGTTGCCGCTCTACAGGGCGCTGAAGCTTTCTTT. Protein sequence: CSVAALQGAEAFF.

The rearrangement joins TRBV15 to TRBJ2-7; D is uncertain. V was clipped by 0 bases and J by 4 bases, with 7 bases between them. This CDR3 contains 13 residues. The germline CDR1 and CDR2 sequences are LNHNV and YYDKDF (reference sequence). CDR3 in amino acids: CATSRDHPYEQYF. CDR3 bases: TGTGCCACCAGCAGAGATCATCCTTACGAGCAGTACTTC.

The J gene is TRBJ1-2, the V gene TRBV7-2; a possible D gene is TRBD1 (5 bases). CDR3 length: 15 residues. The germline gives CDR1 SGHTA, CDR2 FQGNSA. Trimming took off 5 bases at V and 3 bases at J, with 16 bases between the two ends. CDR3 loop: CASSLGSTAHYGYTF. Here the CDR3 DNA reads TGTGCCAGCAGCCTGGGTTCGACAGCGCACTATGGCTACACCTTC.

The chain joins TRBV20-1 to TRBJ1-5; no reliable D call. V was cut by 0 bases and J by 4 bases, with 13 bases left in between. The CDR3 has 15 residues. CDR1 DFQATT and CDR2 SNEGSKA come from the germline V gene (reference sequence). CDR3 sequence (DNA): TGCAGTGCTAGAGATAGGGTCAGAGGGAATCAGCCCCAGCATTTT. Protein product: CSARDRVRGNQPQHF.

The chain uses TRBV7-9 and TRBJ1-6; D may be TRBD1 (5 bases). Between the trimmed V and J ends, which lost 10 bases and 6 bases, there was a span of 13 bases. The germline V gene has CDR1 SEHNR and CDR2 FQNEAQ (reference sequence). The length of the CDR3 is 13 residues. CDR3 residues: CATGRDSNSPLHF. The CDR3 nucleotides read TGTGCCACTGGCAGGGATAGTAATTCACCCCTCCACTTT. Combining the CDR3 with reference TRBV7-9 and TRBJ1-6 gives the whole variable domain DTGVSQNPRHKITKRGQNVTFRCDPISEHNRLYWYRQTLGQGPEFLTYFQNEAQLEKSRLLSDRFSAERPKGSFSTLEIQRTEQGDSAMYLCATGRDSNSPLHFGNGTRLTVT.

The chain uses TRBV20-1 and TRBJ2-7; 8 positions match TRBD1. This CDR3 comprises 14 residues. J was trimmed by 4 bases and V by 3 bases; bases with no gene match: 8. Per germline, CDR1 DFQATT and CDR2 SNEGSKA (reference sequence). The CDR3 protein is CSASGPGGGYEQYF. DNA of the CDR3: TGCAGTGCTAGCGGGCCAGGGGGCGGATACGAGCAGTACTTC.

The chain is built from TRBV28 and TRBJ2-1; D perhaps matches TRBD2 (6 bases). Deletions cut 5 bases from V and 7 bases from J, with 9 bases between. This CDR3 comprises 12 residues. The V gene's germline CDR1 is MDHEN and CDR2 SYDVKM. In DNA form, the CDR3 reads TGTGCCAGCAGTAGACTAGGTAATGAGCAGTTCTTC. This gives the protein CASSRLGNEQFF.

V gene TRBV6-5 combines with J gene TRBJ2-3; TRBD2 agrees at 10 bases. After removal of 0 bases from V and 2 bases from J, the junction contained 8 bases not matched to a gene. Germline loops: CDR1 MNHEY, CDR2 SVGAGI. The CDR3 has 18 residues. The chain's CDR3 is CASSYSIASGGPTDTQYF. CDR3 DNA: TGTGCCAGCAGTTACTCGATAGCTAGCGGGGGCCCCACAGATACGCAGTATTTT.

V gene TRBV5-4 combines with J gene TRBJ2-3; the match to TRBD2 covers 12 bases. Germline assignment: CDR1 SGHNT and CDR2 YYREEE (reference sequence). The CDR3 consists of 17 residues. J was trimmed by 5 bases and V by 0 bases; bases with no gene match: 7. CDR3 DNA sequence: TGTGCCAGCAGCTTGGCCGGGGCTAGCGGGGGGGGAGATACGCAGTATTTT. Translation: CASSLAGASGGGDTQYF.

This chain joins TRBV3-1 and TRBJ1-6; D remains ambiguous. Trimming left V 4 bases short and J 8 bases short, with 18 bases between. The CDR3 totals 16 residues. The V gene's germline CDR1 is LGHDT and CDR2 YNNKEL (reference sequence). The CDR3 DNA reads TGTGCCAGCAGCCGTCGATCCCCTGGAGGCGATTCACCCCTCCACTTT. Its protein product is CASSRRSPGGDSPLHF.

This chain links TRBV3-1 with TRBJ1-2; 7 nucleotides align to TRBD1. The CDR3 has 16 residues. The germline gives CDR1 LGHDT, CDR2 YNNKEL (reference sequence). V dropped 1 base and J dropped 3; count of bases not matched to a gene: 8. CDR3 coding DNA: TGTGCCAGCAGCCAAGCTCTCCGGACAGGCGACTATGGCTACACCTTC. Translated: CASSQALRTGDYGYTF.

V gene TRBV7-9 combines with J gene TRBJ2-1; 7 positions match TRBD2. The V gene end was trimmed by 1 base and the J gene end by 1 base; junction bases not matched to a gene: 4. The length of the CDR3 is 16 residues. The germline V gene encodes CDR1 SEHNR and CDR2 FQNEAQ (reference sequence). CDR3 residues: CASSLGAGESYNEQFF. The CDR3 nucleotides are TGTGCCAGCAGCTTAGGCGCGGGGGAGTCCTACAATGAGCAGTTCTTC.

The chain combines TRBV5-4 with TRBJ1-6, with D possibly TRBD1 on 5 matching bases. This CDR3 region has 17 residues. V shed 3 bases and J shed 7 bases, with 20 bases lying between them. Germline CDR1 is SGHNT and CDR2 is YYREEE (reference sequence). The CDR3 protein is CASSWFVRGRANSPLHF. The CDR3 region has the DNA TGTGCCAGCAGCTGGTTTGTACGGGGCAGGGCGAATTCACCCCTCCACTTT.